Detailed here is one T cell receptor (beta chain). CDR1 is GTSNPN, CDR2 SVGIG, per germline (reference sequence). The CDR3 consists of 13 residues. V dropped 1 base and J dropped 10; count of bases not matched to a gene: 4. The record originates from a study of T cells in Graves' hyperthyroidism and ophthalmopathy. The CDR3 regions of TCR beta were amplified from RNA transcripts. Researchers ran a first-round RT-PCR on the TCR CDR3 using the HTBI primer set. TCRdb used MiXCR to reprocess the multiplex PCR reads, holding one entry per CDR3 protein. The sample contains 700,000 to 950,000 distinct CDR3 sequences, over 35% of which appear only once. Uncontrolled infection, other autoimmune disease, pregnancy and lactation each barred patients from inclusion.

The specimen was blood. The chain has TRBV30 and TRBJ1-6, with TRBD1 matching 7 bases. The receptor's source is a woman in her forties with Graves' hyperthyroidism. The CDR3 DNA sequence: TGTGCCTGGAGTGCGAGGGGGCAATCACCCCTCCACTTT. Its protein is CAWSARGQSPLHF. The whole variable domain, remainder taken from reference TRBV30 and TRBJ1-6, is SQTIHQWPATLVQPVGSPLSLECTVEGTSNPNLYWYRQAAGRGLQLLFYSVGIGQISSEVPQNLSASRPQDRQFILSSKKLLLSDSGFYLCAWSARGQSPLHFGNGTRLTVT.